Listed below are T cell receptor beta chains from one sample, sequenced in a study of cytomegalovirus exposure and HLA in healthy donors. The repertoire was sequenced with immunoSEQ multiplex PCR; TCRdb's copy has only in-frame clones and lacks some. The sample yields over 65,000 clones, 78% seen once. Sequenced: PBMCs. These receptors originate from a man in his forties in good health and CMV-seronegative. Both conserved end residues are part of each CDR3. Each record gives: V gene, D gene, clone size, J gene, CDR3 DNA, CDR3 protein. D genes are given only for firm matches. Not every row has a clone size; where given, it reads once, few, many or a size class.

v_call: TRBV28; d_call: -; clone_size: -; j_call: TRBJ2-7; cdr3_nt: TGTGCCAGCACCCAAGGCTGGGTTGGGCCAGGGGAGAAAAACGAGCAGTACTTC; cdr3_aa: CASTQGWVGPGEKNEQYF
v_call: TRBV6-1; d_call: -; clone_size: -; j_call: TRBJ1-6; cdr3_nt: TGTGCCAGCTTTACGGGATATTCACCCCTCCACTTT; cdr3_aa: CASFTGYSPLHF
v_call: TRBV5-5; d_call: -; clone_size: -; j_call: TRBJ1-1; cdr3_nt: TGTGCCAGCAGCTTGAGGGAGGGGAACACTGAAGCTTTCTTT; cdr3_aa: CASSLREGNTEAFF
v_call: TRBV10-3; d_call: -; clone_size: -; j_call: TRBJ1-3; cdr3_nt: TGTGCCATCAGTGAGTTTTCCGGAGTGGCCGCTGGAAACACCATATATTTT; cdr3_aa: CAISEFSGVAAGNTIYF
v_call: TRBV6-5; d_call: -; clone_size: -; j_call: TRBJ1-2; cdr3_nt: TGTGCCAGCAGTTACATGGGGAGTGACACCTTC; cdr3_aa: CASSYMGSDTF
v_call: TRBV7-2; d_call: TRBD2; clone_size: -; j_call: TRBJ2-3; cdr3_nt: TGTGCCAGCAGCCTCCAGGGAGCGGGGGCCCGCACAGATACGCAGTATTTT; cdr3_aa: CASSLQGAGARTDTQYF
v_call: TRBV18; d_call: -; clone_size: -; j_call: TRBJ1-1; cdr3_nt: TGTGCCAGCTCACCAAATCAGAACGAAGCTTTCTTT; cdr3_aa: CASSPNQNEAFF
v_call: TRBV11-3; d_call: -; clone_size: -; j_call: TRBJ2-5; cdr3_nt: TGTGCCAGCAGTCGGGACTCCCAAGAGACCCAGTACTTC; cdr3_aa: CASSRDSQETQYF
v_call: TRBV4-1; d_call: -; clone_size: few; j_call: TRBJ1-1; cdr3_nt: TGCGCCAGCAGCCTTAGAAGTATGAACACTGAAGCTTTCTTT; cdr3_aa: CASSLRSMNTEAFF
v_call: TRBV7-3; d_call: TRBD1; clone_size: -; j_call: TRBJ2-2; cdr3_nt: TGTGCCAGCAGCAGGGACAGGGGGCGATCCGGGGAGCTGTTTTTT; cdr3_aa: CASSRDRGRSGELFF
v_call: TRBV5-1; d_call: TRBD2; clone_size: large; j_call: TRBJ2-3; cdr3_nt: TGCGCCAGCAGCTTGGTCCGGGAGGCTGATACGCAGTATTTT; cdr3_aa: CASSLVREADTQYF
v_call: TRBV7-8; d_call: -; clone_size: -; j_call: TRBJ2-7; cdr3_nt: TGTGCCAGCAGCCTCAACAGGGAGCTGGAGCAGTACTTC; cdr3_aa: CASSLNRELEQYF
v_call: TRBV11-2; d_call: TRBD1; clone_size: once; j_call: TRBJ2-5; cdr3_nt: TGTGCCAGCAGCTTAGGGTCAGCAGGGGGTAGGGAGACCCAGTACTTC; cdr3_aa: CASSLGSAGGRETQYF
v_call: TRBV5-6; d_call: -; clone_size: few; j_call: TRBJ2-1; cdr3_nt: TGTGCCAGCAGCACTGCAGGGAATGAGCAGTTCTTC; cdr3_aa: CASSTAGNEQFF
v_call: TRBV6-1; d_call: -; clone_size: -; j_call: TRBJ2-7; cdr3_nt: TGTGCCAGCAGTACTTCACAGGGCTACGAGCAGTACTTC; cdr3_aa: CASSTSQGYEQYF
v_call: TRBV7-9; d_call: -; clone_size: -; j_call: TRBJ1-6; cdr3_nt: TGTGCCAGCAGCTCTACAGGGCTCCGCCCGCCCCTCCACTTT; cdr3_aa: CASSSTGLRPPLHF
v_call: TRBV5-1; d_call: TRBD2; clone_size: -; j_call: TRBJ2-3; cdr3_nt: TGCGCCAGCAGCCCCAGCGGGGGGGCAGCTGGGACAGATACGCAGTATTTT; cdr3_aa: CASSPSGGAAGTDTQYF
v_call: TRBV5-4; d_call: TRBD1; clone_size: -; j_call: TRBJ2-7; cdr3_nt: TGTGCCAGCAGCTTGGACAGGGGGTACCACGAGCAGTACTTC; cdr3_aa: CASSLDRGYHEQYF
v_call: TRBV28; d_call: -; clone_size: -; j_call: TRBJ2-7; cdr3_nt: TGTGCCAGCAGTTTAATATTCCCCTACGAGCAGTACTTC; cdr3_aa: CASSLIFPYEQYF
v_call: TRBV7-8; d_call: -; clone_size: -; j_call: TRBJ1-5; cdr3_nt: TGTGCCAGCAGCTTAGCGTCAGGGGCACTCAATCAGCCCCAGCATTTT; cdr3_aa: CASSLASGALNQPQHF
v_call: TRBV7-2; d_call: TRBD2; clone_size: -; j_call: TRBJ2-1; cdr3_nt: TGTGCCAGCAGCTTAGCGCTAGGACTAGCGGTGCAGTTCTTC; cdr3_aa: CASSLALGLAVQFF
v_call: TRBV6-5; d_call: -; clone_size: -; j_call: TRBJ2-7; cdr3_nt: TGTGCCAGCCGCGGGACTTCCCTTAGGGAGCAGTACTTC; cdr3_aa: CASRGTSLREQYF
v_call: TRBV5-5; d_call: TRBD1; clone_size: once; j_call: TRBJ2-2; cdr3_nt: TGTGCCAGCAGCTTGATCGGGACAGCGAACACCGGGGAGCTGTTTTTT; cdr3_aa: CASSLIGTANTGELFF
v_call: TRBV21-1; d_call: -; clone_size: -; j_call: TRBJ1-1; cdr3_nt: TGTGCCAGCAGCAAGGCAGGGAACACTGAAGCTTTCTTT; cdr3_aa: CASSKAGNTEAFF
v_call: TRBV27; d_call: -; clone_size: -; j_call: TRBJ1-1; cdr3_nt: TGTGCCAGCAGTTTAGCGCGGGTGCGCGCTTTCTTT; cdr3_aa: CASSLARVRAFF
v_call: TRBV5-1; d_call: -; clone_size: -; j_call: TRBJ2-1; cdr3_nt: TGCGCCAGCAGCTTGGGAGCGGTTTACAATGAGCAGTTCTTC; cdr3_aa: CASSLGAVYNEQFF
v_call: TRBV7-7; d_call: -; clone_size: -; j_call: TRBJ1-1; cdr3_nt: TGTGCCAGCAGCCCACTGACAGAACTTGAAGCTTTCTTT; cdr3_aa: CASSPLTELEAFF
v_call: TRBV6-1; d_call: TRBD1; clone_size: -; j_call: TRBJ2-3; cdr3_nt: TGTGCCAGCAGTCGACAGGGGGAACATACGCAGTATTTT; cdr3_aa: CASSRQGEHTQYF
v_call: TRBV5-5; d_call: -; clone_size: few; j_call: TRBJ2-7; cdr3_nt: TGTGCCAGCAGCTTGGCCTTCGGGAGCTCCTACGAGCAGTACTTC; cdr3_aa: CASSLAFGSSYEQYF
v_call: TRBV5-5; d_call: -; clone_size: -; j_call: TRBJ2-1; cdr3_nt: TGTGCCAGCAGCTTCGGTTCGCGGGGGCCGGCTTACAATGAGCAGTTCTTC; cdr3_aa: CASSFGSRGPAYNEQFF
v_call: TRBV25-1; d_call: -; clone_size: -; j_call: TRBJ1-2; cdr3_nt: TGTGCCAGCAGTGAATCGGGTCGAGGGGGCTATGGCTACACCTTC; cdr3_aa: CASSESGRGGYGYTF
v_call: TRBV7-9; d_call: TRBD2; clone_size: -; j_call: TRBJ2-7; cdr3_nt: TGTGCCAGCAGCTATGGGGCTAGCGGGACTCACGAGCAGTACTTC; cdr3_aa: CASSYGASGTHEQYF
v_call: TRBV15; d_call: -; clone_size: -; j_call: TRBJ2-1; cdr3_nt: TGTGCCACCAGCGGGGAGGAGTTAAGCTCCTACAATGAGCAGTTCTTC; cdr3_aa: CATSGEELSSYNEQFF
v_call: TRBV6-1; d_call: -; clone_size: -; j_call: TRBJ1-1; cdr3_nt: TGTGCCAGCACCCCAAGGGGGACACTGAACACTGAAGCTTTCTTT; cdr3_aa: CASTPRGTLNTEAFF
v_call: TRBV28; d_call: -; clone_size: -; j_call: TRBJ2-4; cdr3_nt: TGTGCCAGCAGTTTGGCCGAAAACATTCAGTACTTC; cdr3_aa: CASSLAENIQYF
v_call: TRBV7-2; d_call: TRBD2; clone_size: -; j_call: TRBJ2-3; cdr3_nt: TGTGCCAGCAGCTCCAGACTAGCGGGTGGCACAGATACGCAGTATTTT; cdr3_aa: CASSSRLAGGTDTQYF
v_call: TRBV19; d_call: TRBD1; clone_size: -; j_call: TRBJ1-5; cdr3_nt: TGTGCCAGTAGGGAGACAGGGAATGGCAATCAGCCCCAGCATTTT; cdr3_aa: CASRETGNGNQPQHF
v_call: TRBV5-1; d_call: TRBD1; clone_size: few; j_call: TRBJ1-3; cdr3_nt: TGCGCCAGCAGCTTAAGACAGGGGGGCTCTGGAAACACCATATATTTT; cdr3_aa: CASSLRQGGSGNTIYF
v_call: TRBV19; d_call: TRBD1; clone_size: -; j_call: TRBJ2-5; cdr3_nt: TGTGCCAGTAGTCCCGGGACAGAAGAGACCCAGTACTTC; cdr3_aa: CASSPGTEETQYF
v_call: TRBV6-1; d_call: -; clone_size: -; j_call: TRBJ2-7; cdr3_nt: TGTGCCACCCAATCTTACGTTAGCTCCTACGAGCAGTACTTC; cdr3_aa: CATQSYVSSYEQYF
v_call: TRBV7-9; d_call: TRBD2; clone_size: once; j_call: TRBJ2-1; cdr3_nt: TGTTCCAGCAGCATACTAGCGGGAGTAAGCAATGAGCAGTTCTTC; cdr3_aa: CSSSILAGVSNEQFF
v_call: TRBV25-1; d_call: -; clone_size: -; j_call: TRBJ2-7; cdr3_nt: TGTGCCAGCAGTTCAGGGCCCCGCGAGCAGTACTTC; cdr3_aa: CASSSGPREQYF
v_call: TRBV19; d_call: -; clone_size: -; j_call: TRBJ2-7; cdr3_nt: TGTGCCAGTAGTATAGCCGGCTACGAGCAGTACTTC; cdr3_aa: CASSIAGYEQYF
v_call: TRBV10-1; d_call: -; clone_size: few; j_call: TRBJ1-3; cdr3_nt: TGCGCCAGCAGTGATCCGGGAACTGGAAACACCATATATTTT; cdr3_aa: CASSDPGTGNTIYF
v_call: TRBV19; d_call: TRBD1; clone_size: -; j_call: TRBJ1-1; cdr3_nt: TGTGCCAGTAGTATAGGGACAGGCGGCGCAAACACTGAAGCTTTCTTT; cdr3_aa: CASSIGTGGANTEAFF
v_call: TRBV5-4; d_call: -; clone_size: -; j_call: TRBJ2-5; cdr3_nt: TGTGCCAGCAGCTCCCGAAGAGGGGGTACTGGAGAGACCCAGTACTTC; cdr3_aa: CASSSRRGGTGETQYF
v_call: TRBV27; d_call: TRBD2; clone_size: -; j_call: TRBJ2-7; cdr3_nt: TGTGCCAGCAGTCCGACTAGCGGGAGCCCCCGGGAGCAGTACTTC; cdr3_aa: CASSPTSGSPREQYF
v_call: TRBV5-4; d_call: TRBD1; clone_size: -; j_call: TRBJ2-5; cdr3_nt: TGTGCCAGCAGCCCCCGACAGGGGGACAAAGAGACCCAGTACTTC; cdr3_aa: CASSPRQGDKETQYF
v_call: TRBV19; d_call: -; clone_size: -; j_call: TRBJ1-5; cdr3_nt: TGTGCCAGTAGTTGGAGTAGCAATCAGCCCCAGCATTTT; cdr3_aa: CASSWSSNQPQHF
v_call: TRBV7-8; d_call: TRBD1; clone_size: once; j_call: TRBJ1-5; cdr3_nt: TGTGCCAGCAGCGGAGACAGGGGCATTAGCAATCAGCCCCAGCATTTT; cdr3_aa: CASSGDRGISNQPQHF
v_call: TRBV7-9; d_call: -; clone_size: -; j_call: TRBJ2-7; cdr3_nt: TGTTCCAGCAGTTTGGGGCTCGAGCAGTACTTC; cdr3_aa: CSSSLGLEQYF
v_call: TRBV5-6; d_call: TRBD1; clone_size: few; j_call: TRBJ2-7; cdr3_nt: TGTGCCAGCAGCTTGGCTCGACAGGGGATTTCCTACGAGCAGTACTTC; cdr3_aa: CASSLARQGISYEQYF
v_call: TRBV5-4; d_call: -; clone_size: -; j_call: TRBJ2-1; cdr3_nt: TGTGCCAGCAGCGCAGGTAACGGGCAGTTCTTC; cdr3_aa: CASSAGNGQFF
v_call: TRBV25-1; d_call: -; clone_size: -; j_call: TRBJ2-7; cdr3_nt: TGTGCCAGCAGTGACCCCCCCCACTACGAGCAGTACTTC; cdr3_aa: CASSDPPHYEQYF
v_call: TRBV5-6; d_call: TRBD2; clone_size: -; j_call: TRBJ2-7; cdr3_nt: TGTGCCAGCACCTACCGGGGGGACGAGCAGTACTTC; cdr3_aa: CASTYRGDEQYF
v_call: TRBV2; d_call: -; clone_size: -; j_call: TRBJ2-5; cdr3_nt: TGTACGCAACGGGATGGGGAAGAGACCCAGTACTTC; cdr3_aa: CTQRDGEETQYF
v_call: TRBV7-2; d_call: -; clone_size: -; j_call: TRBJ2-1; cdr3_nt: TGTGCCAGCAGCTTAGGGTGGGGCCTAAATGAGCAGTTCTTC; cdr3_aa: CASSLGWGLNEQFF